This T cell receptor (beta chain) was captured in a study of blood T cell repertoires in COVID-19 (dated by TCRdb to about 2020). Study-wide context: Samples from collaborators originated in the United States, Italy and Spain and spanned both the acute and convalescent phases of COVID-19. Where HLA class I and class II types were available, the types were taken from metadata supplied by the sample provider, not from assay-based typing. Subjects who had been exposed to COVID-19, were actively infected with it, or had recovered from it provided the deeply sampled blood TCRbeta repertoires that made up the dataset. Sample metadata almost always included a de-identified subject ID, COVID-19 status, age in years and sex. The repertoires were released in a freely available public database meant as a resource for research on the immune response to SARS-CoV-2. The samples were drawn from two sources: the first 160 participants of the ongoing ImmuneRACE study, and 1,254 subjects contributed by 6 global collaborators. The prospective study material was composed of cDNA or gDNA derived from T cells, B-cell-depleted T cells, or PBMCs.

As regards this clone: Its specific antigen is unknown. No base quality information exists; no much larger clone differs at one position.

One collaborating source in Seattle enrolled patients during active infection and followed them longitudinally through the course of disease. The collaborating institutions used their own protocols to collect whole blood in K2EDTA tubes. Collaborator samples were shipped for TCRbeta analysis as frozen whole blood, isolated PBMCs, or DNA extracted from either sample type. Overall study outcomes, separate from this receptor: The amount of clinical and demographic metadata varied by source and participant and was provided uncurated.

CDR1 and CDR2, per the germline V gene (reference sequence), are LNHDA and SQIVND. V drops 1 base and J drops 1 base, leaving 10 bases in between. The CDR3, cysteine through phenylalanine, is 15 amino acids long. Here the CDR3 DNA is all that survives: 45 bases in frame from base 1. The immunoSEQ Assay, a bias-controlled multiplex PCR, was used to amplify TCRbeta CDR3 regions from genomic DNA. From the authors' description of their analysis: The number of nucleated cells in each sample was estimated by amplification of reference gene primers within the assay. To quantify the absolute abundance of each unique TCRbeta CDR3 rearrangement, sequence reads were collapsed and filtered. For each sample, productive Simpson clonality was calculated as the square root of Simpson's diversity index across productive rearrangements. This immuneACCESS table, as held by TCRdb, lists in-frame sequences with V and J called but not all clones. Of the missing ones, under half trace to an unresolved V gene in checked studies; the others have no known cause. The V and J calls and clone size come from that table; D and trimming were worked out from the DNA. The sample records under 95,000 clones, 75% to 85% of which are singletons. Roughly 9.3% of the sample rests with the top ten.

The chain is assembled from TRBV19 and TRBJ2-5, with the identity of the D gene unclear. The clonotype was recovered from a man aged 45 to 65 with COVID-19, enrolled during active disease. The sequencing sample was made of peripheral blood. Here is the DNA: TGTGCCAGTAGTATAGTTCTAGTGGGCCAAGAGACCCAGTACTTC. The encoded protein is CASSIVLVGQETQYF. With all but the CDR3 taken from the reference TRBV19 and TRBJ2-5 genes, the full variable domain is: DGGITQSPKYLFRKEGQNVTLSCEQNLNHDAMYWYRQDPGQGLRLIYYSQIVNDFQKGDIAEGYSVSREKKESFPLTVTSAQKNPTAFYLCASSIVLVGQETQYFGPGTRLLVL.